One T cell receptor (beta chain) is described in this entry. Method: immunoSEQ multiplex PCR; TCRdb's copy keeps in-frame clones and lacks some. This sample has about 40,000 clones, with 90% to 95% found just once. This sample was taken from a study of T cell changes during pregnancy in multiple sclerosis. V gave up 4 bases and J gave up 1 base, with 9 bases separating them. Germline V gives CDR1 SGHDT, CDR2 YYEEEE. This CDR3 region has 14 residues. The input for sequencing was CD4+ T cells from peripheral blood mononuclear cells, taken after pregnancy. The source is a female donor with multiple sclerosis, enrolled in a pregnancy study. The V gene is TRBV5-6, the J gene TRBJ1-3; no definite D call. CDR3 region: CASSQQSSGNTIYF. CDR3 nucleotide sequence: TGTGCCAGCAGCCAACAGTCGTCTGGAAACACCATATATTTT.